These 19 T cell receptor beta chains originate from one sample sequenced in a study of cytomegalovirus exposure and HLA in healthy donors. Primers included in the PCR were 60 Vbeta and 13 Jbeta primers. Using immunoSEQ multiplex PCR, the repertoire was profiled, and TCRdb retains in-frame clones only, with some absent. The data hold 65,000 to 85,000 clones, with roughly 89% observed a single time. Sequenced material: PBMCs. Every receptor here comes from a young woman in good health and CMV-seronegative.

This clone has a handful of counts. The V and J genes are TRBV6-5 and TRBJ1-5; tentatively, D is TRBD1 (6 bases). V lost 0 bases to trimming and J lost 5 bases, with 11 bases between them. The CDR3 runs to 15 residues. Germline V gives CDR1 MNHEY, CDR2 SVGAGI. The CDR3 loop is CASSYSGGRDQPQHF. The CDR3 DNA follows: TGTGCCAGCAGTTACTCCGGGGGGCGGGATCAGCCCCAGCATTTT.

This chain connects TRBV9 to TRBJ2-3; the D gene is possibly TRBD1 (5 bases). The CDR3 is 14 residues long. V gave up 0 bases and J gave up 4 bases, with 9 bases separating them. Germline values: CDR1 SGDLS, CDR2 YYNGEE. The CDR3 is CASSVAAGSDTQYF. The CDR3 nucleotides read TGTGCCAGCAGCGTAGCAGCAGGGTCAGATACGCAGTATTTT.

The chain has TRBV7-6 and TRBJ2-5; 8 nucleotides agree with TRBD1. The CDR3 length is 16 residues. Germline CDR1 is SGHVS and CDR2 is FNYEAQ. The V segment lost 4 bases and the J segment 0 bases; nucleotides outside the gene matches: 7. CDR3 DNA sequence: TGTGCCAGCAGCTCCCTGGGGACAGGTTACCAAGAGACCCAGTACTTC. Translated, it gives CASSSLGTGYQETQYF.

The rearrangement uses TRBV30 and TRBJ1-3, with D possibly being TRBD1 (6 bases). The CDR3 runs 13 residues. The germline V gene has CDR1 GTSNPN and CDR2 SVGIG (reference sequence). The V and J ends lost 3 bases and 1 base respectively, with 7 bases between them. Written as DNA, the CDR3 is TGTGCCTGGAGGCAGGGGTCTGGAAACACCATATATTTT. This gives the protein CAWRQGSGNTIYF.

V usage is TRBV25-1 and J usage is TRBJ2-2; D gene uncertain. Germline V lookup: CDR1 MGHDK, CDR2 SYGVNS. The CDR3 extends over 13 amino acids. Trimming cost V 0 bases and J 7 bases, with 6 bases left between them. The CDR3 is CASSEYFGGELFF. CDR3 sequence (DNA): TGTGCCAGCAGTGAATATTTCGGCGGGGAGCTGTTTTTT. The whole variable domain, filled in from reference TRBV25-1 and TRBJ2-2, reads EADIYQTPRYLVIGTGKKITLECSQTMGHDKMYWYQQDPGMELHLIHYSYGVNSTEKGDLSSESTVSRIRTEHFPLTLESARPSHTSQYLCASSEYFGGELFFGEGSRLTVL.

This rearrangement joins TRBV6-4 to TRBJ2-5; the D is unclear. V was clipped by 8 bases and J by 7 bases, with 8 bases between them. Germline lookup yields CDR1 MRHNA and CDR2 SNTAGT. The CDR3 totals 10 residues. The DNA for the CDR3 is TGTGCCAGCCGCCGCGCGACCCAGTACTTC. Its translation is CASRRATQYF.

The chain combines TRBV15 with TRBJ1-6; 7 positions agree with TRBD1. V dropped 6 bases and J dropped 8; count of bases not matched to a gene: 13. This CDR3 has 16 residues. Looked up from germline, CDR1 is LNHNV and CDR2 is YYDKDF (reference sequence). CDR3 sequence (DNA): TGTGCCACCAGAGGGGACAGTAAAGGTTCGGATTCACCCCTCCACTTT. Translating gives CATRGDSKGSDSPLHF.

The genes are TRBV25-1 and TRBJ2-7; tentative D call: TRBD1 (6 bases). CDR3 length: 15 amino acids. Trimming pared 0 bases from V and 2 bases from J, leaving 11 bases between. In germline, CDR1 is MGHDK, CDR2 SYGVNS. DNA of the CDR3: TGTGCCAGCAGTGAATATGAGGCAGGGGCCTACGAGCAGTACTTC. Its protein product is CASSEYEAGAYEQYF.

The chain employs TRBV2 and TRBJ2-2, with D possibly matching TRBD1 (6 bases). CDR3 size: 14 residues. Germline V gene data show CDR1 as SNHLY and CDR2 as FYNNEI. V shed 2 bases and J shed 4 bases, with 8 bases lying between them. The CDR3 bases are TGTGCCAGCAGTGAACAGGGGACCACCGGGGAGCTGTTTTTT. Amino acids: CASSEQGTTGELFF.

The chain joins TRBV29-1 to TRBJ2-7; 7 positions match TRBD2. This CDR3 region has 13 residues. V dropped 4 bases and J dropped 2; count of bases not matched to a gene: 5. Germline V gene sequence: CDR1 SQVTM, CDR2 ANQGSEA. CDR3 in amino acids: CSVGASGAYEQYF. In DNA, the CDR3 is TGCAGCGTTGGGGCTAGCGGAGCCTACGAGCAGTACTTC.

This sequence joins TRBV6-5 and TRBJ2-7; possibly TRBD1 for D (5 bases). The CDR3 runs 12 residues. The germline V gene has CDR1 MNHEY and CDR2 SVGAGI. The V gene lost 6 bases and the J gene lost 2 bases, with 8 bases spanning the gap. CDR3 nucleotide sequence: TGTGCCAGCAGACCCAGGGCCTACGAGCAGTACTTC. Amino acids: CASRPRAYEQYF.

The chain is built from TRBV9 and TRBJ2-3; no firm D call. V was cut by 0 bases and J by 3 bases, with 14 bases left in between. Germline V gene sequence: CDR1 SGDLS, CDR2 YYNGEE. This CDR3 region has 16 residues. This chain's CDR3 is CASSVGPASETDTQYF. Here the CDR3 DNA reads TGTGCCAGCAGCGTAGGCCCAGCGTCAGAAACAGATACGCAGTATTTT.

In the case of this clone: The sample holds other DNA sequences that translate to the same CDR3. The chain uses TRBV18 and TRBJ1-5; D is uncertain. This CDR3 region has 13 residues. CDR1 is KGHSH, CDR2 LQKENI, per germline. Between the trimmed V and J ends, which lost 3 bases and 5 bases, there was a span of 8 bases. CDR3: CASSPGEDQPQHF. CDR3 in DNA: TGTGCCAGCTCACCGGGAGAAGATCAGCCCCAGCATTTT.

The chain joins TRBV2 to TRBJ1-2; possibly TRBD1 for D (6 bases). Per germline, CDR1 SNHLY and CDR2 FYNNEI. Trimming pared 10 bases from V and 5 bases from J, leaving 14 bases between. CDR3 length: 12 amino acids. CDR3 sequence reads: CANRQVEYGYTF. CDR3 sequence (DNA): TGTGCCAACAGACAGGTCGAATATGGCTACACCTTC.

The chain is built from TRBV19 and TRBJ2-4; 7 bases align to TRBD1. In germline, CDR1 is LNHDA, CDR2 SQIVND (reference sequence). The length of the CDR3 is 17 residues. Trimming took 0 bases from V and 1 from J; bases not matched to a gene: 6. The CDR3 bases are TGTGCCAGTAGTATAGATGATCCCAGGGGGGCCAAAAACATTCAGTACTTC. Amino acid sequence: CASSIDDPRGAKNIQYF.

The J gene is TRBJ1-4, the V gene TRBV28; perhaps TRBD1 as D (6 bases). Germline V gene sequence: CDR1 MDHEN, CDR2 SYDVKM. Trimming left V 6 bases short and J 0 bases short, with 14 bases between. CDR3 length equals 16 residues. The CDR3 nucleotides are TGTGCCAGCAGCCTACAGGGAAGTGCAACTAATGAAAAACTGTTTTTT. This encodes CASSLQGSATNEKLFF. Variable domain in full (rest from reference TRBV28 and TRBJ1-4): DVKVTQSSRYLVKRTGEKVFLECVQDMDHENMFWYRQDPGLGLRLIYFSYDVKMKEKGDIPEGYSVSREKKERFSLILESASTNQTSMYLCASSLQGSATNEKLFFGSGTQLSVL.

This chain connects TRBV6-4 to TRBJ1-6, with 7 positions matching TRBD1. The germline V gene encodes CDR1 MRHNA and CDR2 SNTAGT. The CDR3 contains 15 residues. V trimming: 3 bases; J trimming: 7 bases; junction bases outside the gene matches: 6. The CDR3 bases are TGTGCCAGCAGTGAAGGGACAGAGGGGAATTCACCCCTCCACTTT. Encoded protein: CASSEGTEGNSPLHF.

This rearrangement joins TRBV6-1 to TRBJ2-6; TRBD1 might be the D (6 bases). This CDR3 is 15 amino acids long. V dropped 7 bases and J dropped 0 bases, with 10 bases sitting between them. Germline V gene data show CDR1 as MNHNS and CDR2 as SASEGT. CDR3 region: CASTDRISGANVLTF. Here the CDR3 DNA reads TGTGCCAGCACCGACAGGATCTCTGGGGCCAACGTCCTGACTTTC.

This chain joins TRBV9 and TRBJ2-7; the D gene is possibly TRBD1 (5 bases). This CDR3 comprises 15 residues. CDR1 SGDLS and CDR2 YYNGEE come from the germline V gene. Trimming left V 4 bases short and J 0 bases short, with 14 bases between. The CDR3 DNA follows: TGTGCCAGCAGCCTCAGCAAGGGGAACTCCTACGAGCAGTACTTC. It codes for CASSLSKGNSYEQYF.